This T cell receptor beta chain was identified in a study of graft-versus-host responses after intestinal transplantation. Regarding the study as a whole: Among recipient marrow samples, GvH clones were found; some appeared first in ileum or blood.

The germline CDR1 and CDR2 sequences are SGHTA and FQGTGA. CDR3 length: 15 amino acids. The junction had 8 bases not matched to a gene; V was cut back by 5 bases and J by 7 bases. As to this clone: The antigen is not known.

Method: immunoSEQ multiplex PCR; TCRdb's copy keeps in-frame clones and lacks some. This table holds some 120,000 clones, 90% to 95% found once. This rearrangement joins TRBV7-3 to TRBJ2-1, with 10 bases fitting TRBD2. This TCR was sampled from a human donor who received an intestinal transplant. Sequences were derived from unstimulated CD4+ T cells sorted from spleen or lymph node cells, sampled before intestinal transplant. The CDR3 DNA reads as TGTGCCAGCAGCCCCACAGCGGGGGGGTTTAATGAGCAGTTCTTC. Translated, it gives CASSPTAGGFNEQFF.